This T cell receptor beta chain was recorded in a study of T cells in Graves' hyperthyroidism and ophthalmopathy. From RNA transcripts, TCR beta CDR3 regions were amplified. When the TCR CDR3 underwent first-round RT-PCR, the HTBI primer set was used. MiXCR, run by TCRdb on the multiplex PCR reads, gives a single entry per CDR3 protein. The sample consists of some 360,000 distinct CDR3 sequences, approximately 15% of them appearing once. This clonotype has a count of ten or more. No antigen is known for it. Study-level points and caveats: Median prediction lead before ophthalmopathy onset was 5 to 7 months with the model. Among clonotypes expanded in thyroid above 0.001, most were also found in blood.

Patients counted as stable if ophthalmopathy did not develop within 18 months. The hyperthyroidism patients had all been newly diagnosed, and their disease duration was under 2 months. Their ages ranged from 18 to 65 years. Germline trimming cut 3 bases from V and 5 bases from J; bases unmatched to any gene: 3. Germline V gene lookup returns CDR1 ENHRY and CDR2 SYGVKD. The length of the CDR3 is 14 residues. This chain joins TRBV10-3 and TRBJ2-1, with 8 bases identical to TRBD1. The sequenced material came from blood. This receptor was taken from a woman aged 55-69 years with Graves' hyperthyroidism. The CDR3 reads CAISERTGNNEQFF. CDR3 nucleotide sequence: TGTGCCATCAGTGAAAGGACAGGGAACAATGAGCAGTTCTTC.